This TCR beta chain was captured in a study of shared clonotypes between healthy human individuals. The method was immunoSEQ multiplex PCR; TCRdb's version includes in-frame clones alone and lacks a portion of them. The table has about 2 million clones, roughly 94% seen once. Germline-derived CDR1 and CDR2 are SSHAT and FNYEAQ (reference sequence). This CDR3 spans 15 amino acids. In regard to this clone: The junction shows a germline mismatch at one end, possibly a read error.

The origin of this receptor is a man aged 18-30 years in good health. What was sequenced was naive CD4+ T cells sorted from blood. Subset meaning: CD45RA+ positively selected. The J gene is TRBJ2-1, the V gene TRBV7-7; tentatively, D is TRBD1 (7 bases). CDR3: CASSLRQGGPNEQFF. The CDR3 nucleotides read TGTGCTAGCAGCTTACGACAGGGAGGCCCCAATGAGCAGTTCTTC.